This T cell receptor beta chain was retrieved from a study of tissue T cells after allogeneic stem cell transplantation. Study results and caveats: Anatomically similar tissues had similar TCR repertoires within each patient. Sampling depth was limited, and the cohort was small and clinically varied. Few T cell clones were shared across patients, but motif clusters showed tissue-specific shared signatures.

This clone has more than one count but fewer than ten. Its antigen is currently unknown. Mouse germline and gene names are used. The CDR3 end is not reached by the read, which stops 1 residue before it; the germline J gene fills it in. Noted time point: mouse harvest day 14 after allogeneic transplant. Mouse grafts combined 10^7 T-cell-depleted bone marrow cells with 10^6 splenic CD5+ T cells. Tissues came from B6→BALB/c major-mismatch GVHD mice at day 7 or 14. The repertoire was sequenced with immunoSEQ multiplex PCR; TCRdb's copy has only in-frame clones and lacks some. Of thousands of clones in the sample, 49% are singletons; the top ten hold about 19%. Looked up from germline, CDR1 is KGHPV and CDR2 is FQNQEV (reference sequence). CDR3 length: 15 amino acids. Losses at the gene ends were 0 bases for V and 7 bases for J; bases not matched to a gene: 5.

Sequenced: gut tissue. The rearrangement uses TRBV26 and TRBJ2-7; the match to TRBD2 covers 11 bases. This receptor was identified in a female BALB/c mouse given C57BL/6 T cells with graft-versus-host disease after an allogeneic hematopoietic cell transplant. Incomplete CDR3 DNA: TGTGCCAGCAGTCTGTCGCGGACTGGGGGGTGGGAACAGTAC. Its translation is CASSLSRTGGWEQY. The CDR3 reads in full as CASSLSRTGGWEQYF.